This T cell receptor beta chain is from a study of T cells in narcolepsy. Study-wide background: Enrolled donors included narcolepsy type 1 or type 2 patients and healthy controls.

Only in-frame clones appear in the TCRdb table, and some are missing; sequencing was by immunoSEQ multiplex PCR. The data show approximately 35,000 clones, 80% seen once. This clone was found a few times. Its antigen is not known. The CDR3 is made up of 17 amino acids. Germline V gene lookup returns CDR1 MGHDK and CDR2 SYGVNS. V was clipped by 3 bases and J by 5 bases; unmatched bases: 7. Findings of the study overall: Reportedly, autoreactive clonotypes were serially detected in patients' blood but not controls'. Same-patient CSF and blood CD4+ T cell clonotypes included HCRT-specific and TRIB2-specific autoreactive ones.

The clonotype was recovered from a human donor in good health. The specimen sequenced was memory (CD45RA-) CD4+ T cells from blood. The rearrangement links TRBV25-1 to TRBJ2-3; the match to TRBD2 covers 14 bases. The CDR3 nucleotides read TGTGCCAGCAGTGACAGACTAGCGGGGGGGAAAGTAGATACGCAGTATTTT. Encoded protein: CASSDRLAGGKVDTQYF. The variable domain in full, with the rest retrieved from reference TRBV25-1 and TRBJ2-3, is EADIYQTPRYLVIGTGKKITLECSQTMGHDKMYWYQQDPGMELHLIHYSYGVNSTEKGDLSSESTVSRIRTEHFPLTLESARPSHTSQYLCASSDRLAGGKVDTQYFGPGTRLTVL.